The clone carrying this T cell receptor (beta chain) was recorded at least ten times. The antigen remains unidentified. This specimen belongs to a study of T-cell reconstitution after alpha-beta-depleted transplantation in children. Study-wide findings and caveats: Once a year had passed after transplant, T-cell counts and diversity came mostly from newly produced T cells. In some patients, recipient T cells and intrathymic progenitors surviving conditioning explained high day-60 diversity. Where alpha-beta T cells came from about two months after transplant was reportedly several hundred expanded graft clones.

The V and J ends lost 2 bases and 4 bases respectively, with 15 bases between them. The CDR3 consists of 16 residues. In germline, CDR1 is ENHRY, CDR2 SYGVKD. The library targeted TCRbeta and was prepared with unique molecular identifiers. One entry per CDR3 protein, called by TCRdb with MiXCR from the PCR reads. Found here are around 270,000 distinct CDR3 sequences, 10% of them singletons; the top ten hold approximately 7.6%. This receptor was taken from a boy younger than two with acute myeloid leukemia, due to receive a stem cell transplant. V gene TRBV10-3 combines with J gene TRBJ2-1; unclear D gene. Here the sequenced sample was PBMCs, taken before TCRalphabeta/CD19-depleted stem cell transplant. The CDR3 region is CAISEKRYYRYNEQFF. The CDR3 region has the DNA TGTGCCATCAGTGAGAAAAGGTACTACCGATACAATGAGCAGTTCTTC.